These 14 T cell receptor beta chains were all obtained from the same sample, sequenced in a study of graft-versus-host responses after intestinal transplantation (TCRdb year 2021). These receptors have no known antigen. The time point label, as the study defines it: cells obtained before transplantation from donor or recipient. The protocol used for the library was the immunoSEQ multiplex PCR assay. TCRdb mirrors the immuneACCESS table, restricted to in-frame sequences. Some clones are absent from its copies; in checked studies, under half trace to an unresolved V gene, and the reason for the others is unknown. This sample is represented by approximately 75,000 clones; around 90% of them were singletons. Less than 5% of the sample is taken by the ten largest. This material consisted of unstimulated CD8+ T cells sorted from spleen or lymph node cells, taken before transplant. These receptor sequences come from a human donor who was the organ donor for an intestinal transplant.

The gene calls are TRBV15 and TRBJ1-4, with D perhaps TRBD1 (6 bases). The V gene's germline CDR1 is LNHNV and CDR2 YYDKDF (reference sequence). The CDR3 consists of 16 residues. V was pared by 5 bases and J by 4 bases, with 17 bases between. The DNA of the CDR3 is TGTGCCACCAGCGCGAGAGGGAGCAGGGGTAATGAAAAACTGTTTTTT. It codes for CATSARGSRGNEKLFF.

This rearrangement joins TRBV27 to TRBJ2-7; 9 bases are a match to TRBD2. The CDR3 is made up of 15 amino acids. Germline V CDR1 and CDR2: MNHEY, SMNVEV (reference sequence). V trimming: 6 bases; J trimming: 1 base; junction bases outside the gene matches: 7. CDR3 nucleotides: TGTGCCAGCAGCCGCGGGGGGGCCTCATCCTACGAGCAGTACGTC. This encodes CASSRGGASSYEQYV.

The CDR3 region is CASSPMTGVTDTQYF. The CDR3 nucleotides are TGTGCCAGCAGTCCTATGACAGGGGTCACAGATACGCAGTATTTT. The rearrangement links TRBV6-1 to TRBJ2-3; 8 nucleotides agree with TRBD1. CDR1 is MNHNS, CDR2 SASEGT, per germline. V lost 5 bases and J lost 2; bases outside the gene matches: 6. CDR3 length: 15 residues.

The chain employs TRBV28 and TRBJ1-4; 7 bases agree with TRBD1. The CDR3 has 15 residues. Germline CDR1 is MDHEN and CDR2 is SYDVKM. The J segment lost 4 bases and the V segment lost 5 bases, leaving 7 bases of the junction unmatched. CDR3 coding DNA: TGTGCCAGCAGTCCCTCGACAGGGATTAATGAAAAACTGTTTTTT. It translates to CASSPSTGINEKLFF. Variable domain in full (rest from reference TRBV28 and TRBJ1-4): DVKVTQSSRYLVKRTGEKVFLECVQDMDHENMFWYRQDPGLGLRLIYFSYDVKMKEKGDIPEGYSVSREKKERFSLILESASTNQTSMYLCASSPSTGINEKLFFGSGTQLSVL.

The CDR3 loop is CASSWSGQGLSGNTIYF. The CDR3 nucleotides are TGCGCCAGCAGCTGGTCGGGACAGGGGTTGTCTGGAAACACCATATATTTT. V gene TRBV5-1 combines with J gene TRBJ1-3, with 10 bases that match TRBD1. Germline V CDR1 and CDR2: SGHRS, YFSETQ. The CDR3 consists of 17 residues. Losses at the gene ends were 3 bases for V and 1 base for J; bases not matched to a gene: 7.

Comments on this clone: At the DNA level, this CDR3 is encoded by other sequences in the same sample as well. The V and J genes are TRBV7-2 and TRBJ2-1; D ambiguous. The V end was cut by 5 bases, the J end by 4 bases, with 6 bases between. CDR1 is SGHTA and CDR2 is FQGNSA in the germline V gene. The CDR3 is 12 residues long. In DNA, the CDR3 is TGTGCCAGCAGCCTCAGTTACAATGAGCAGTTCTTC. It encodes CASSLSYNEQFF. Variable domain in full (rest from reference TRBV7-2 and TRBJ2-1): GAGVSQSPSNKVTEKGKDVELRCDPISGHTALYWYRQSLGQGLEFLIYFQGNSAPDKSGLPSDRFSAERTGGSVSTLTIQRTQQEDSAVYLCASSLSYNEQFFGPGTRLTVL.

This sequence joins TRBV4-2 and TRBJ1-5, with D possibly being TRBD1 (6 bases). With 2 bases removed from V and 5 bases from J, the gap between germline ends came to 13 bases. This CDR3 has 15 amino acids. Per germline, CDR1 LGHNA and CDR2 YNFKEQ. CDR3 amino acids: CASSQQDSLDQPQHF. Written as DNA, the CDR3 is TGTGCCAGCAGCCAACAGGACAGTCTAGATCAGCCCCAGCATTTT.

The chain recombines TRBV27 with TRBJ1-1; TRBD1 aligns across 8 bases. This CDR3 has 15 residues. Germline CDR1 reads MNHEY; CDR2 reads SMNVEV (reference sequence). J was trimmed by 1 base and V by 4 bases; bases with no gene match: 5. CDR3 coding DNA: TGTGCCAGCAGTTCAAAGGGACAGGCGAACACTGAAGCTTTCTTT. Residues: CASSSKGQANTEAFF.

This chain connects TRBV4-2 to TRBJ1-5, with D unclear. CDR1 and CDR2 from the germline V gene are LGHNA and YNFKEQ. The CDR3 spans 18 residues. Trimming took 3 bases from V and 0 from J, leaving 18 bases between them. In nucleotides, the CDR3 is TGTGCCAGCAGCCAGGGTGGCGGCGGCGGGAATAGCAATCAGCCCCAGCATTTT. Translated: CASSQGGGGGNSNQPQHF.

The chain has TRBV5-1 and TRBJ2-5, with 9 bases matching TRBD2. The CDR3 loop spans 11 amino acids. Germline-derived CDR1 and CDR2 are SGHRS and YFSETQ. V trimming: 5 bases; J trimming: 12 bases; junction bases outside the gene matches: 5. The DNA of the CDR3 is TGCGCCAGCAGGAAGGGACTAGCTGAGTACTTC. It translates to CASRKGLAEYF.

This chain joins TRBV15 and TRBJ2-5, with a tentative D call TRBD1 (6 bases). Germline V gene lookup returns CDR1 LNHNV and CDR2 YYDKDF (reference sequence). The CDR3 consists of 15 residues. V was pared by 3 bases and J by 3 bases, with 14 bases between. CDR3 in amino acids: CATSSPQGREETQYF. In DNA, the CDR3 is TGTGCCACCAGCAGTCCTCAGGGGCGGGAAGAGACCCAGTACTTC.

This clone was detected a few times. This chain uses TRBV7-9 with TRBJ2-7; TRBD2 matches at 7 bases. The CDR3 loop spans 13 amino acids. V lost 5 bases, J lost 4 bases, and 5 bases stayed unmatched. Germline V CDR1 and CDR2: SEHNR, FQNEAQ (reference sequence). CDR3 residues: CASSEAGVYEQYV. The CDR3 nucleotides read TGTGCCAGCAGCGAGGCGGGGGTTTACGAGCAGTACGTC.

The rearrangement links TRBV28 to TRBJ1-5, with 8 bases fitting TRBD1. This CDR3 has 18 amino acids. Germline V gene lookup returns CDR1 MDHEN and CDR2 SYDVKM. Trimming removed 5 bases from V and 7 bases from J; junction bases left unmatched: 19. CDR3 nucleotides: TGTGCCAGCAGTCGGGTCATTGGACAGGGCAACAGTGGGCAGCCCCAGCATTTT. Translation: CASSRVIGQGNSGQPQHF.

This rearrangement joins TRBV7-9 to TRBJ1-2; D unclear. CDR1 is SEHNR and CDR2 is FQNEAQ in the germline V gene (reference sequence). The CDR3 has 15 amino acids. V lost 2 bases, J lost 7 bases, and 17 bases lay in between. CDR3 nucleotide sequence: TGTGCCAGCAGCTTAACGGGGTACATGGATCCTGGCTACACCTTC. The encoded protein is CASSLTGYMDPGYTF.